This entry lists 25 T cell receptor beta chains sequenced from one sample in a study of Ad26.COV2.S vaccination and SARS-CoV-2 variants. Clones were read by immunoSEQ multiplex PCR, and TCRdb kept only the in-frame ones, dropping some. The sample holds about 400,000 clones, 83% seen once. Treatment reported: 15 to 20 received Ad26.COV2.S at low or high dose, single or two shots; several received placebo; per-sample allocation not given. The samples date from day 63 after the first vaccine or placebo injection. Source: peripheral blood, taken in a trial of Ad26.COV2.S vaccine versus placebo. These receptors all come from a person aged 18-60 years who received the Ad26.COV2.S COVID-19 vaccine or a placebo.

The rearrangement joins TRBV4-3 to TRBJ1-1, with unresolved D. This CDR3 has 14 residues. Per germline, CDR1 LGHNA and CDR2 YSLEER. The V end was cut by 1 base, the J end by 6 bases, with 12 bases between. The CDR3 bases are TGCGCCAGCAGCCAAGGTATCTCGGGATCTGAAGCTTTCTTT. Residues: CASSQGISGSEAFF.

The V call is TRBV7-3, the J call TRBJ2-3; D is perhaps TRBD2 (5 bases). With 0 bases removed from V and 6 bases from J, the gap between germline ends came to 10 bases. Germline CDR1 SGHTA, CDR2 FQGTGA. The CDR3 is 14 amino acids. CDR3 in amino acids: CASSLTRAWDTQYF. Written as DNA, the CDR3 is TGTGCCAGCAGCTTAACGCGGGCGTGGGATACGCAGTATTTT.

This rearrangement joins TRBV19 to TRBJ1-5, with D perhaps matching TRBD1 (5 bases). V gave up 6 bases and J gave up 1 base, with 16 bases separating them. In germline, CDR1 is LNHDA, CDR2 SQIVND (reference sequence). The CDR3 is 16 amino acids. Here the CDR3 reads CASSLQGRGSNQPQHF. CDR3 in DNA: TGTGCCAGTAGCCTCCAGGGTCGGGGGAGCAATCAGCCCCAGCATTTT.

The genes are TRBV15 and TRBJ2-3; no reliable D call. Germline CDR1 LNHNV, CDR2 YYDKDF (reference sequence). Trimming left V 3 bases short and J 5 bases short, with 12 bases between. CDR3 length: 14 residues. The DNA of the CDR3 is TGTGCCACCAGCAGCTTATTTTTGGGAGATACGCAGTATTTT. This gives the protein CATSSLFLGDTQYF.

The chain uses TRBV19 and TRBJ1-2; D remains unclear. Germline V lookup: CDR1 LNHDA, CDR2 SQIVND (reference sequence). This CDR3 is built from 14 residues. V was shortened by 4 bases and J by 0 bases, with 9 bases between the two germline ends. This CDR3 is CASSRAGTNYGYTF. The CDR3, as DNA: TGTGCCAGTAGTAGGGCGGGAACTAACTATGGCTACACCTTC.

Written as DNA, the CDR3 is TGTGCCAGCAGCCAAGGTCTAGCGGGGACCCAAGAGACCCAGTACTTC. Protein product: CASSQGLAGTQETQYF. The V gene is TRBV14, the J gene TRBJ2-5; 9 nucleotides align to TRBD2. CDR1 is SGHDN, CDR2 FVKESK, per germline. Trimming at V came to 1 base and at J to 1 base, leaving 4 bases not matched to a gene. The CDR3 has 16 residues.

CDR3 amino acids: CASSLVAALTYEQYF. The CDR3 nucleotides read TGTGCCAGCAGCTTAGTGGCGGCTTTAACCTACGAGCAGTACTTC. The genes are TRBV7-9 and TRBJ2-7, with no clear D. Germline V gene data show CDR1 as SEHNR and CDR2 as FQNEAQ (reference sequence). Deletions cut 1 base from V and 2 bases from J, with 12 bases between. This CDR3 contains 15 residues.

The rearrangement links TRBV5-4 to TRBJ2-3; D is tentatively TRBD1 or TRBD2 (6 bases each). V lost 4 bases and J lost 6, with 15 bases in between. This CDR3 spans 14 amino acids. Germline CDR1 and CDR2: SGHNT and YYREEE (reference sequence). The CDR3 loop is CASSRPGAEDTQYF. The CDR3 nucleotides read TGTGCCAGCAGCCGCCCGGGGGCAGAGGATACGCAGTATTTT.

The chain uses TRBV7-6 and TRBJ1-6; D call uncertain. Looked up from germline, CDR1 is SGHVS and CDR2 is FNYEAQ. V was trimmed by 5 bases and J by 4 bases, leaving 12 bases between them. The CDR3 extends over 15 amino acids. CDR3 nucleotides: TGTGCCAGCAGCCCCCGCGTAGGTTATAATTCACCCCTCCACTTT. This sequence encodes CASSPRVGYNSPLHF. Variable domain in full (rest from reference TRBV7-6 and TRBJ1-6): GAGVSQSPRYKVTKRGQDVALRCDPISGHVSLYWYRQALGQGPEFLTYFNYEAQQDKSGLPNDRFSAERPEGSISTLTIQRTEQRDSAMYRCASSPRVGYNSPLHFGNGTRLTVT.

The V gene is TRBV19, the J gene TRBJ1-1; 10 bases line up with TRBD1. The CDR3 is made up of 14 amino acids. V was clipped by 5 bases and J by 5 bases; unmatched bases: 5. CDR1 and CDR2 (germline): LNHDA, SQIVND (reference sequence). The chain's CDR3 is CASSFGQGETEAFF. CDR3 coding DNA: TGTGCCAGTAGTTTTGGACAGGGGGAAACTGAAGCTTTCTTT. The variable domain in full, completed from reference TRBV19 and TRBJ1-1, reads DGGITQSPKYLFRKEGQNVTLSCEQNLNHDAMYWYRQDPGQGLRLIYYSQIVNDFQKGDIAEGYSVSREKKESFPLTVTSAQKNPTAFYLCASSFGQGETEAFFGQGTRLTVV.

This chain joins TRBV11-2 and TRBJ1-2; a weak D match, TRBD1 (6 bases). The CDR3 contains 15 residues. The V gene lost 5 bases and the J gene lost 0 bases, with 13 bases spanning the gap. The germline V gene encodes CDR1 SGHAT and CDR2 FQNNGV. In DNA, the CDR3 is TGTGCCAGCAGCCTTACAGGGAGTTCTAACTATGGCTACACCTTC. Translation: CASSLTGSSNYGYTF.

The CDR3 spells CASSADGRYNSPLHF. CDR3 nucleotides: TGTGCCAGTAGTGCGGACGGTCGGTATAATTCACCCCTCCACTTT. The V call is TRBV19, the J call TRBJ1-6; D remains unclear. The length of the CDR3 is 15 residues. Looked up from germline, CDR1 is LNHDA and CDR2 is SQIVND (reference sequence). With 5 bases removed from V and 4 bases from J, the gap between germline ends came to 12 bases.

This clone turned up a few times. The CDR3: CASSSARPNTGELFF. The CDR3 DNA is TGTGCCAGCAGCTCTGCCAGGCCGAACACCGGGGAGCTGTTTTTT. The J gene is TRBJ2-2, the V gene TRBV7-9; D call uncertain. Trimming pared 4 bases from V and 0 bases from J, leaving 9 bases between. This CDR3 is built from 15 residues. Germline V CDR1 and CDR2: SEHNR, FQNEAQ (reference sequence).

This chain connects TRBV19 to TRBJ2-7; D uncertain. Per germline, CDR1 LNHDA and CDR2 SQIVND (reference sequence). The CDR3 consists of 13 residues. The V end lost 5 bases, the J end lost 3 bases, and 11 bases lay between the germline ends. Written as DNA, the CDR3 is TGTGCCAGTAGTCCGCGGACGGTCTACGAGCAGTACTTC. Translated: CASSPRTVYEQYF.

This clone appeared a few times. V gene TRBV6-5 combines with J gene TRBJ2-7, with TRBD1 matching 7 bases. After removal of 5 bases from V and 5 bases from J, the junction contained 3 bases not matched to a gene. The CDR3 sequence is 12 residues long. Germline lookup yields CDR1 MNHEY and CDR2 SVGAGI. The CDR3 spells CASSRQGHEQYF. For the CDR3, the DNA is TGTGCCAGCAGTCGACAGGGTCACGAGCAGTACTTC.

Only one count was recorded for this clone. V is TRBV29-1 and J is TRBJ2-3, with 8 positions matching TRBD2. Germline CDR1 is SQVTM and CDR2 is ANQGSEA. The CDR3 consists of 13 residues. V trimming: 6 bases; J trimming: 2 bases; junction bases outside the gene matches: 4. The CDR3 DNA follows: TGCAGCGTACGGGGGGGGATCACAGATACGCAGTATTTT. Translated: CSVRGGITDTQYF.

The rearrangement joins TRBV5-6 to TRBJ1-2, with 7 bases matching TRBD1. J was trimmed by 2 bases and V by 3 bases; bases with no gene match: 7. CDR3 length equals 15 residues. The germline V gene has CDR1 SGHDT and CDR2 YYEEEE. The DNA of the CDR3 is TGTGCCAGCAGCTGGGGACAGTATATGAACTATGGCTACACCTTC. Translating gives CASSWGQYMNYGYTF. The full variable domain, rest sourced from reference TRBV5-6 and TRBJ1-2, is DAGVTQSPTHLIKTRGQQVTLRCSPKSGHDTVSWYQQALGQGPQFIFQYYEEEERQRGNFPDRFSGHQFPNYSSELNVNALLLGDSALYLCASSWGQYMNYGYTFGSGTRLTVV.

This clone appeared a single time. This sequence joins TRBV5-1 and TRBJ2-6; 8 bases match TRBD1. The germline V gene encodes CDR1 SGHRS and CDR2 YFSETQ. The length of the CDR3 is 18 residues. V shed 1 base and J 0 bases; nucleotides not matched to a gene: 6. The DNA for the CDR3 is TGCGCCAGCAGCTTGTGGGGGACAGGCGCCTCTGGGGCCAACGTCCTGACTTTC. Protein sequence: CASSLWGTGASGANVLTF.

This rearrangement joins TRBV11-3 to TRBJ1-5, with D possibly being TRBD1 (6 bases). Trimming shortened V by 8 bases and J by 0 bases, and 17 bases separated the two germline ends. The CDR3 consists of 16 residues. Germline V gives CDR1 SGHNT, CDR2 YENEEA. The CDR3 protein is CASSRRDTYSNQPQHF. The DNA for the CDR3 is TGTGCCAGCTCCCGCCGGGACACTTATAGCAATCAGCCCCAGCATTTT.

This clone was found once. The chain uses TRBV7-3 and TRBJ2-3, with D possibly matching TRBD2 (5 bases). The V gene lost 2 bases and the J gene lost 2 bases, with 8 bases spanning the gap. Germline V gene lookup returns CDR1 SGHTA and CDR2 FQGTGA. The CDR3 extends over 14 amino acids. DNA of the CDR3: TGTGCCAGCAGCTTAGGGAGTATCACAGATACGCAGTATTTT. It codes for CASSLGSITDTQYF.

The rearrangement uses TRBV19 and TRBJ2-7, with D possibly called TRBD1 or TRBD2 (5 bases each). Looked up from germline, CDR1 is LNHDA and CDR2 is SQIVND (reference sequence). The V end lost 3 bases, the J end lost 4 bases, and 16 bases lay between the germline ends. This CDR3 spans 15 amino acids. CDR3 sequence: CASSMSAGSVYEQYF. The CDR3 DNA sequence: TGTGCCAGTAGTATGTCTGCAGGGAGTGTTTACGAGCAGTACTTC. Complete variable domain (other parts from reference TRBV19 and TRBJ2-7): DGGITQSPKYLFRKEGQNVTLSCEQNLNHDAMYWYRQDPGQGLRLIYYSQIVNDFQKGDIAEGYSVSREKKESFPLTVTSAQKNPTAFYLCASSMSAGSVYEQYFGPGTRLTVT.

The chain has TRBV6-5 and TRBJ1-4; no firm D call. V was shortened by 11 bases and J by 0 bases, with 16 bases between the two germline ends. The CDR3 sequence is 15 residues long. Looked up from germline, CDR1 is MNHEY and CDR2 is SVGAGI. CDR3: CASSRRTTTNEKLFF. CDR3 in DNA: TGTGCCTCAAGCCGCCGGACTACAACTAATGAAAAACTGTTTTTT.

V is TRBV19 and J is TRBJ1-2; TRBD1 matches 10 bases. Germline trimming cut 8 bases from V and 4 bases from J; bases unmatched to any gene: 1. Germline CDR1 is LNHDA and CDR2 is SQIVND (reference sequence). This CDR3 region has 12 residues. The CDR3 DNA follows: TGTGCCAGTCGACAGGGGGCCTATGGCTACACCTTC. It encodes CASRQGAYGYTF.

The sample holds one count of this clone. This chain links TRBV6-5 with TRBJ2-2; 12 bases are a match to TRBD1. Germline loops: CDR1 MNHEY, CDR2 SVGAGI. This CDR3 contains 14 residues. Germline trimming cut 8 bases from V and 6 bases from J; bases unmatched to any gene: 4. CDR3 loop: CASGGQGAPGELFF. The CDR3 region has the DNA TGTGCCAGCGGGGGACAGGGGGCTCCCGGGGAGCTGTTTTTT.

The chain joins TRBV6-5 to TRBJ2-3; TRBD2 matches at 7 bases. This CDR3 is built from 15 residues. The germline CDR1 and CDR2 sequences are MNHEY and SVGAGI. The J segment lost 1 base and the V segment lost 2 bases, leaving 3 bases of the junction unmatched. CDR3 coding DNA: TGTGCCAGCAGTTACAGAAGCGGGGGCACAGATACGCAGTATTTT. Residues: CASSYRSGGTDTQYF.